This T cell receptor beta chain was found in a study of shared clonotypes between healthy human individuals. The naive CD8 subset, CD45RO-negative cells positively selected for CCR7, excluded terminally differentiated effector memory CD45RA+ cells. This clone was seen just once. The antigen remains undetermined. CDR3 size: 15 residues. Germline CDR1 and CDR2: MNHNS and SASEGT. V trimming: 6 bases; J trimming: 1 base; junction bases outside the gene matches: 0. Study results and limitations: When compared with the clonotypes that were shared by all four sorted-subset donors, the non-shared clonotypes turned out to have lower generation probabilities.

Using immunoSEQ multiplex PCR, the repertoire was profiled, and TCRdb retains in-frame clones only, with some absent. The profile shows nearly 2 million clones, about 95% of them singletons. The sequencing sample was made of naive CD8+ T cells sorted from blood. This sequence was found in a man aged 18 to 30 in good health. This chain links TRBV6-1 with TRBJ2-3, with 14 positions matching TRBD2. The CDR3 nucleotides read TGTGCCAGCAGGGGACTAGCGGGAGGCACAGATACGCAGTATTTT. Translated, it gives CASRGLAGGTDTQYF.